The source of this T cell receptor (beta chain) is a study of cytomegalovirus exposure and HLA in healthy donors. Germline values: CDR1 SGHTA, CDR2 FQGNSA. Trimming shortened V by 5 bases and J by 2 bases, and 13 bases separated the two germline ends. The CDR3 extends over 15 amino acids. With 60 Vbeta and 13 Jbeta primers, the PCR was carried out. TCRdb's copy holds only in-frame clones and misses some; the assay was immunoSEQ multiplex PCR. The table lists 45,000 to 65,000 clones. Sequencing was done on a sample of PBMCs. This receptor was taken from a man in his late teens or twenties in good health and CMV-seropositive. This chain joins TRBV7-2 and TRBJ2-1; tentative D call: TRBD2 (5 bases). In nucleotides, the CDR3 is TGTGCCAGCAGCCGCCGGGGAGAGGCCTACAATGAGCAGTTCTTC. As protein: CASSRRGEAYNEQFF.